These 30 T cell receptor beta chains share one sample of origin, sequenced in a study of cytomegalovirus exposure and HLA in healthy donors. Primers: 60 Vbeta forward and 13 Jbeta reverse. Measured with immunoSEQ multiplex PCR; TCRdb has only the in-frame clones, and not every one. The data show about 100,000 clones, approximately 71% seen once. Sequences were obtained from PBMCs. These receptors came from a woman aged 18-30 years in good health and CMV-seropositive.

V is TRBV6-5 and J is TRBJ2-7; 7 positions agree with TRBD2. The length of the CDR3 is 15 residues. Germline V lookup: CDR1 MNHEY, CDR2 SVGAGI. V dropped 5 bases and J dropped 0; count of bases not matched to a gene: 7. CDR3 loop: CASSPGLADSYEQYF. Here the CDR3 DNA reads TGTGCCAGCAGTCCCGGGCTAGCGGACTCCTACGAGCAGTACTTC.

The chain has TRBV16 and TRBJ2-4; 7 bases match TRBD2. V dropped 2 bases and J dropped 7; count of bases not matched to a gene: 5. CDR1 is KGHSY and CDR2 is FQNENV in the germline V gene. This CDR3 is 14 amino acids long. The CDR3 nucleotides read TGTGCCAGCAGCCAAGGGACTACCCGGAACATTCAGTACTTC. Translated: CASSQGTTRNIQYF.

This rearrangement joins TRBV6-5 to TRBJ1-2, with D possibly TRBD1 on 5 matching bases. Germline assignment: CDR1 MNHEY and CDR2 SVGAGI. The CDR3 has 15 residues. Trimming left V 6 bases short and J 5 bases short, with 19 bases between. CDR3 sequence: CASRTTVPAGYGYTF. In DNA form, the CDR3 reads TGTGCCAGCAGAACGACAGTCCCGGCTGGGTATGGCTACACCTTC.

This clone turned up a few times. The same CDR3 can be traced to other DNA sequences in this sample. This chain links TRBV6-1 with TRBJ1-1; 8 bases agree with TRBD1. The V gene end was trimmed by 4 bases and the J gene end by 5 bases; junction bases not matched to a gene: 6. This CDR3 is built from 14 residues. Per the germline V gene, CDR1 is MNHNS and CDR2 is SASEGT. CDR3 protein: CASSGGQGRTEAFF. CDR3 sequence (DNA): TGTGCCAGCAGTGGTGGACAGGGAAGAACTGAAGCTTTCTTT.

The sample holds a few counts of this clone. The CDR3 is CASSQDSLTVYSNQPQHF. In nucleotides, the CDR3 is TGTGCCAGCAGCCAAGACTCCTTGACAGTCTATAGCAATCAGCCCCAGCATTTT. V and J are TRBV14 and TRBJ1-5; D might be TRBD1 (5 bases). Between the trimmed V and J ends, which lost 0 bases and 0 bases, there was a span of 15 bases. CDR3 length: 18 amino acids. The V gene's germline CDR1 is SGHDN and CDR2 FVKESK. The full variable domain, its missing parts supplied by reference TRBV14 and TRBJ1-5, is EAGVTQFPSHSVIEKGQTVTLRCDPISGHDNLYWYRRVMGKEIKFLLHFVKESKQDESGMPNNRFLAERTGGTYSTLKVQPAELEDSGVYFCASSQDSLTVYSNQPQHFGDGTRLSIL.

A single count supports this clone. The chain employs TRBV27 and TRBJ2-5; 13 bases are shared with TRBD2. With 8 bases clipped from V and 3 bases from J, the junction kept 6 bases outside the gene matches. There are 15 residues in the CDR3. From germline, CDR1 is MNHEY and CDR2 SMNVEV (reference sequence). Here the CDR3 reads CASPAGTSGEETQYF. The CDR3, as DNA: TGTGCCAGCCCCGCCGGGACTAGCGGGGAAGAGACCCAGTACTTC.

The chain carries TRBV4-2 and TRBJ2-3, with 8 nucleotides matching TRBD2. Germline-derived CDR1 and CDR2 are LGHNA and YNFKEQ. V was clipped by 4 bases and J by 6 bases; unmatched bases: 6. This CDR3 contains 14 residues. CDR3 nucleotides: TGTGCCAGCAGCCGATTGAGCGGGGGCGATACGCAGTATTTT. Its translation: CASSRLSGGDTQYF.

The V call is TRBV6-5, the J call TRBJ2-7; D call uncertain. The CDR3 contains 13 residues. The germline gives CDR1 MNHEY, CDR2 SVGAGI. The V gene lost 0 bases and the J gene lost 2 bases, with 5 bases spanning the gap. CDR3 protein: CASSYSRAYEQYF. CDR3 in DNA: TGTGCCAGCAGTTACTCGAGAGCCTACGAGCAGTACTTC.

The chain uses TRBV14 and TRBJ1-2; TRBD1 agrees at 7 bases. The CDR3 is 14 amino acids. After removal of 2 bases from V and 3 bases from J, the junction contained 3 bases not matched to a gene. Germline V gene data show CDR1 as SGHDN and CDR2 as FVKESK. For the CDR3, the DNA is TGTGCCAGCAGCCAACAGACAGGGCACTATGGCTACACCTTC. Its protein product is CASSQQTGHYGYTF.

The chain links TRBV4-3 to TRBJ2-1; D gene unclear. V shed 0 bases and J shed 0 bases, with 9 bases lying between them. The CDR3 is made up of 16 amino acids. Per the germline V gene, CDR1 is LGHNA and CDR2 is YSLEER. CDR3 sequence (DNA): TGCGCCAGCAGCCAAGAGGGCGTTCGCTCCTACAATGAGCAGTTCTTC. Its protein product is CASSQEGVRSYNEQFF.

This sequence joins TRBV18 and TRBJ2-3; 8 bases are shared with TRBD2. Per germline, CDR1 KGHSH and CDR2 LQKENI. The CDR3 has 14 residues. The ends lost 6 bases at V and 2 bases at J; junction bases unmatched: 4. The CDR3 DNA reads as TGTGCCAGCTCCCTACTAGCGGACACAGATACGCAGTATTTT. This encodes CASSLLADTDTQYF.

This clone has just a few counts. The rearrangement uses TRBV29-1 and TRBJ2-7, with 9 bases aligning to TRBD1. This CDR3 has 11 residues. Germline V lookup: CDR1 SQVTM, CDR2 ANQGSEA. V was clipped by 7 bases and J by 6 bases; unmatched bases: 4. CDR3 sequence: CSAATGGEQYF. CDR3 nucleotides: TGCAGCGCCGCGACAGGGGGCGAGCAGTACTTC.

The rearrangement joins TRBV28 to TRBJ2-5; D call uncertain. CDR1 and CDR2 (germline): MDHEN, SYDVKM. The length of the CDR3 is 14 residues. V was trimmed by 6 bases and J by 2 bases, leaving 13 bases between them. For the CDR3, the DNA is TGTGCCAGCAGCCTACCCCGTCCACAAGAGACCCAGTACTTC. Encoded protein: CASSLPRPQETQYF.

The genes are TRBV5-1 and TRBJ1-4; 9 positions match TRBD1. This CDR3 is 15 amino acids long. V lost 4 bases to trimming and J lost 3 bases; unmatched junction nucleotides: 4. Germline-derived CDR1 and CDR2 are SGHRS and YFSETQ. CDR3 sequence (DNA): TGCGCCAGCAGCCTACAGGGGGCACCTAATGAAAAACTGTTTTTT. This translates into CASSLQGAPNEKLFF.

This clone was seen a single time. This rearrangement joins TRBV6-1 to TRBJ2-7; D possibly corresponds to TRBD1 (6 bases). Per the germline V gene, CDR1 is MNHNS and CDR2 is SASEGT. The germline V and J ends were trimmed by 6 bases and 1 base, with 13 bases remaining between them. The CDR3 sequence is 14 residues long. The CDR3 loop reads CASSGTQKSYEQYF. The CDR3 coding sequence is TGTGCCAGCAGCGGGACACAGAAATCCTACGAGCAGTACTTC.

This clone was seen more than once but under ten times. The V and J genes are TRBV27 and TRBJ2-1, with 7 bases lining up with TRBD2. The germline CDR1 and CDR2 sequences are MNHEY and SMNVEV (reference sequence). Trimming at V came to 6 bases and at J to 0 bases, leaving 8 bases not matched to a gene. The CDR3 extends over 16 amino acids. CDR3 protein: CASSEVAGNSYNEQFF. CDR3 nucleotide sequence: TGTGCCAGCAGCGAGGTAGCGGGCAACTCCTACAATGAGCAGTTCTTC.

This chain links TRBV28 with TRBJ1-1, with D possibly matching TRBD1 (6 bases). This CDR3 contains 14 residues. V was pared by 1 base and J by 5 bases, with 11 bases between. Germline loops: CDR1 MDHEN, CDR2 SYDVKM. The CDR3 protein is CASSLSGARTEAFF. The CDR3 DNA reads TGTGCCAGCAGTTTATCAGGGGCGCGGACTGAAGCTTTCTTT.

This clone has only a few counts. The chain combines TRBV9 with TRBJ2-3, with TRBD2 identical over 8 bases. Looked up from germline, CDR1 is SGDLS and CDR2 is YYNGEE. V shed 3 bases, J shed 3 bases, and the junction held 9 bases outside the gene matches. The length of the CDR3 is 16 residues. The CDR3 bases are TGTGCCAGCAGCGGGGGACTAGGATTCAGGACAGATACGCAGTATTTT. Translated: CASSGGLGFRTDTQYF.

In its sample, this clone was seen a few times. This chain connects TRBV9 to TRBJ1-1; unclear D gene. CDR1 and CDR2 (germline): SGDLS, YYNGEE. The V and J ends lost 3 bases and 0 bases respectively, with 12 bases between them. The CDR3 is 15 residues long. CDR3 residues: CASSGRKSLNTEAFF. The CDR3 region has the DNA TGTGCCAGCAGCGGGAGGAAAAGCCTGAACACTGAAGCTTTCTTT.

CDR3 loop: CASSLADGGTQYF. CDR3 bases: TGTGCCAGCAGTTTAGCGGATGGAGGGACCCAGTACTTC. The chain carries TRBV27 and TRBJ2-5; perhaps TRBD2 as D (5 bases). The V end was cut by 2 bases, the J end by 7 bases, with 11 bases between. The CDR3 consists of 13 residues. CDR1 is MNHEY, CDR2 SMNVEV, per germline (reference sequence).

The chain recombines TRBV6-4 with TRBJ2-3; 7 bases agree with TRBD1. This CDR3 has 13 amino acids. Losses at the gene ends were 6 bases for V and 6 bases for J; bases not matched to a gene: 6. Germline CDR1 and CDR2: MRHNA and SNTAGT. DNA of the CDR3: TGTGCCAGCAGCCGCCTCAGGGGGGATACGCAGTATTTT. This encodes CASSRLRGDTQYF.

This chain uses TRBV19 with TRBJ1-2; perhaps TRBD1 as D (5 bases). The CDR3 is 16 residues long. Per germline, CDR1 LNHDA and CDR2 SQIVND (reference sequence). V lost 1 base and J lost 4, with 16 bases in between. This CDR3 reads CASSIAPAGRGYGYTF. CDR3 DNA: TGTGCCAGTAGTATAGCCCCCGCGGGGCGAGGCTATGGCTACACCTTC.

This chain joins TRBV27 and TRBJ2-1; TRBD1 matches at 7 bases. This CDR3 has 14 residues. Germline CDR1 reads MNHEY; CDR2 reads SMNVEV (reference sequence). Trimming at V came to 6 bases and at J to 2 bases, leaving 4 bases not matched to a gene. Here the CDR3 DNA reads TGTGCCAGCAGCCCACAGGGGACCTACAATGAGCAGTTCTTC. It is translated as CASSPQGTYNEQFF.

This chain's CDR3 is CASSSTATYEQYF. The CDR3 nucleotides read TGTGCCAGCAGCTCGACAGCCACCTACGAGCAGTACTTC. The gene calls are TRBV28 and TRBJ2-7, with D perhaps TRBD1 (5 bases). The V gene's germline CDR1 is MDHEN and CDR2 SYDVKM. The CDR3 runs to 13 residues. Trimming removed 6 bases from V and 2 bases from J, with 11 bases in between.

The rearrangement links TRBV11-2 to TRBJ2-2, with D maybe TRBD1 (5 bases). Germline assignment: CDR1 SGHAT and CDR2 FQNNGV. The CDR3 extends over 14 amino acids. Trimming stripped 3 bases from V and 3 bases from J, with 8 bases between. CDR3 sequence reads: CASSFQGYTGELFF. CDR3 nucleotides: TGTGCCAGCAGCTTTCAGGGTTACACCGGGGAGCTGTTTTTT. Full variable domain (rest looked up from reference TRBV11-2 and TRBJ2-2): EAGVAQSPRYKIIEKRQSVAFWCNPISGHATLYWYQQILGQGPKLLIQFQNNGVVDDSQLPKDRFSAERLKGVDSTLKIQPAKLEDSAVYLCASSFQGYTGELFFGEGSRLTVL.

This chain uses TRBV21-1 with TRBJ2-7; TRBD1, the table's D call, lacks a check against the DNA. TRBV21-1 is listed as a pseudogene. The CDR3 consists of 14 residues. In DNA, the CDR3 is TGTGCCAGCAGCAATTTGGGGCCGAGCTACGAGCAGTACTTC. This translates into CASSNLGPSYEQYF.

This chain joins TRBV10-3 and TRBJ1-2; TRBD1 might be the D (5 bases). This CDR3 is built from 15 residues. The V end was cut by 6 bases, the J end by 2 bases, with 16 bases between. Germline CDR1 is ENHRY and CDR2 is SYGVKD. This CDR3 reads CAIRSTREGNYGYTF. Written as DNA, the CDR3 is TGTGCCATCAGGTCAACCAGGGAGGGGAACTATGGCTACACCTTC.

The chain carries TRBV29-1 and TRBJ2-3, with TRBD2 identical over 11 bases. The CDR3 has 13 amino acids. Germline V lookup: CDR1 SQVTM, CDR2 ANQGSEA. After removal of 7 bases from V and 4 bases from J, the junction contained 4 bases not matched to a gene. The CDR3 reads CSGVAGGADTQYF. Here the CDR3 DNA reads TGCAGCGGTGTAGCGGGGGGGGCAGATACGCAGTATTTT.

This clone was picked up a small number of times. The V call is TRBV6-5, the J call TRBJ2-4; TRBD1 matches at 8 bases. The ends lost 5 bases at V and 9 bases at J; junction bases unmatched: 6. The germline V gene encodes CDR1 MNHEY and CDR2 SVGAGI. The CDR3 runs 13 residues. In nucleotides, the CDR3 is TGTGCCAGCAGTCGTACAGGGGGGACCATTCAGTACTTC. Its translation: CASSRTGGTIQYF.

The J gene is TRBJ2-7, the V gene TRBV7-9, with D possibly TRBD2 on 6 matching bases. This CDR3 comprises 13 residues. The germline V gene encodes CDR1 SEHNR and CDR2 FQNEAQ (reference sequence). Trimming took off 11 bases at V and 0 bases at J, with 14 bases between the two ends. CDR3 residues: CALGSESSYEQYF. The CDR3 DNA sequence: TGTGCCCTCGGGAGCGAGAGCTCCTACGAGCAGTACTTC.